This TCR beta chain was found in a study of blood T cell repertoires in COVID-19. Study information: The samples span acute and convalescent COVID-19 from the United States, Italy and Spain. Sample material is recorded as cDNA or gDNA derived from T cells, B-cell-depleted T cells, or PBMCs.

Sequencing used immunoSEQ multiplex PCR; TCRdb keeps in-frame clones, though not all of them. The sample has 200,000 to 300,000 clones; more than 75% are singletons. Sequences were obtained from PBMCs or T cells enriched from blood (not recorded which). The clonotype comes from a woman younger than 35 who had recovered from COVID-19.

In nucleotides, the CDR3 is TGTGCCAGCAGTACCGGGACAGGGACTGGAAACACCATATATTTT. Translation gives CASSTGTGTGNTIYF. The chain links TRBV27 to TRBJ1-3; 9 bases match TRBD1. The trim removed 5 bases at V and 2 bases at J, leaving 4 bases unmatched. Germline-derived CDR1 and CDR2 are MNHEY and SMNVEV (reference sequence). This CDR3 comprises 15 residues.